Listed below are T cell receptor beta chains from one sample, sequenced in a study of blood T cell repertoires in COVID-19. Assay used: immunoSEQ multiplex PCR; TCRdb lists only in-frame clones, some missing. This sample has 200,000 to 250,000 clones, with less than 85% found just once. The sample was peripheral blood. These receptors all stem from a woman in her 70s with acute or convalescent COVID-19. Both conserved end residues are part of each CDR3. D genes are given only for firm matches. Expanded clones are given a class, and other clones once, few, many or no size at all.

>TRBJ1-2|-|few|TRBV4-2
CASSQTGTENYGYTF
TGTGCCAGCAGCCAAACCGGGACTGAGAACTATGGCTACACCTTC
>TRBJ2-3|-|-|TRBV6-2/TRBV6-3
CASSHRTGISDTQYF
TGTGCCAGCAGCCATCGGACGGGGATCTCAGATACGCAGTATTTT
>TRBJ2-6|-|-|TRBV6-5
CASKEAGANVLTF
TGTGCCAGCAAGGAGGCTGGGGCCAACGTCCTGACTTTC
>TRBJ1-4|-|once|TRBV27
CASSSDLGGEKLFF
TGTGCCAGCAGTTCGGATCTAGGTGGTGAAAAACTGTTTTTT
>TRBJ1-1|-|-|TRBV10-1
CASSLGRDEAFF
TGCGCCAGCAGTTTGGGCAGGGATGAAGCTTTCTTT
>TRBJ1-1|-|-|TRBV3-1/TRBV3-2
CASSLGGGGTEAFF
TGTGCCAGCAGCCTAGGGGGAGGGGGCACTGAAGCTTTCTTT
>TRBJ2-5|-|once|TRBV9
CASSPRLDKETQYF
TGTGCCAGCAGCCCCCGACTAGACAAAGAGACCCAGTACTTC
>TRBJ1-4|TRBD1|-|TRBV18
CATLGQLNEKLFF
TGTGCCACCCTGGGACAGCTTAATGAAAAACTGTTTTTT
>TRBJ2-3|-|-|TRBV27
CASRTAGGGGTDTQYF
TGTGCCAGCAGGACGGCTGGGGGAGGAGGCACAGATACGCAGTATTTT
>TRBJ1-1|TRBD1|few|TRBV5-4
CASSLAGTVGTEAFF
TGTGCCAGCAGCTTGGCCGGGACAGTCGGCACTGAAGCTTTCTTT
>TRBJ1-6|TRBD1|-|TRBV7-9
CASSPKGDRGLSPLHF
TGTGCCAGCAGCCCCAAAGGGGACAGGGGGCTTTCACCCCTCCACTTT
>TRBJ1-4|TRBD1|-|TRBV5-4
CASSLALGGNEKLFF
TGTGCCAGCAGCTTGGCCCTAGGGGGCAATGAAAAACTGTTTTTT
>TRBJ2-7|-|-|TRBV5-1
CASSLEGGSFKEQYF
TGCGCCAGCAGCTTGGAGGGGGGGAGTTTTAAGGAGCAGTACTTC
>TRBJ2-3|-|-|TRBV2
CASSLDSDTQYF
TGTGCCAGCAGTCTAGATTCAGATACGCAGTATTTT
>TRBJ1-1|-|-|TRBV6-5
CASSGEMNTEAFF
TGTGCCAGCTCGGGGGAGATGAACACTGAAGCTTTCTTT